Listed below are T cell receptor beta chains from one sample, sequenced in a study of OX40 agonist ivuxolimab in advanced cancers. The repertoire was sequenced with immunoSEQ multiplex PCR; TCRdb's copy has only in-frame clones and lacks some. The sample consists of more than 85,000 clones, approximately 90% of them appearing once. Sequencing used CD4+ or CD8+ T cells sorted from blood, obtained in a trial of the OX40 agonist ivuxolimab. Every receptor here comes from an adult with an advanced solid tumor such as melanoma, head and neck, liver or kidney cancer. Each CDR3 is given with its conserved first and last residue. A D gene is named only where the DNA matches it firmly. The listing skips clone size in some rows; elsewhere it reads once, few, many or a size class.

D: TRBD2; V: TRBV5-5; size: -; J: TRBJ2-5; length: 15; CDR3: CASSFSGSVKETQYF; DNA: TGTGCCAGCAGCTTTAGCGGGAGCGTTAAGGAGACCCAGTACTTC
D: -; V: TRBV28; size: -; J: TRBJ1-2; length: 14; CDR3: CASRIRGPNYGYTF; DNA: TGTGCCAGCAGGATCCGGGGTCCTAACTATGGCTACACCTTC
D: -; V: TRBV5-4; size: -; J: TRBJ2-7; length: 14; CDR3: CASSLDRVGYEQYF; DNA: TGTGCCAGCAGCTTGGACAGGGTCGGGTACGAGCAGTACTTC
D: TRBD1; V: TRBV5-1; size: -; J: TRBJ2-7; length: 13; CDR3: CASSTGTVYEQYF; DNA: TGCGCCAGCAGCACCGGGACAGTCTACGAGCAGTACTTC
D: -; V: TRBV7-9; size: once; J: TRBJ1-3; length: 15; CDR3: CASSLVGLSGNTIYF; DNA: TGTGCCAGCAGCTTGGTGGGGCTCTCTGGAAACACCATATATTTT
D: TRBD2; V: TRBV30; size: -; J: TRBJ2-3; length: 14; CDR3: CAWSGGLVTDTQYF; DNA: TGTGCCTGGAGTGGGGGACTAGTCACAGATACGCAGTATTTT
D: TRBD1; V: TRBV10-3; size: -; J: TRBJ1-6; length: 16; CDR3: CAIGELPGQGDSPLHF; DNA: TGTGCCATCGGAGAGCTCCCGGGACAGGGGGATTCACCCCTCCACTTT
D: TRBD2; V: TRBV30; size: -; J: TRBJ2-2; length: 16; CDR3: CAWSRLAGTNTGELFF; DNA: TGTGCCTGGAGTCGACTAGCGGGGACTAACACCGGGGAGCTGTTTTTT
D: -; V: TRBV25-1; size: -; J: TRBJ1-5; length: 12; CDR3: CASQWGNQPQHF; DNA: TGTGCCAGCCAATGGGGTAATCAGCCCCAGCATTTT
D: -; V: TRBV2; size: -; J: TRBJ2-1; length: 12; CDR3: CASSLTTNEQFF; DNA: TGTGCCAGCAGTTTGACGACAAATGAGCAGTTCTTC
D: -; V: TRBV5-5; size: -; J: TRBJ2-2; length: 13; CDR3: CASSLGPAGELFF; DNA: TGTGCCAGCAGCTTGGGGCCCGCCGGGGAGCTGTTTTTT
D: -; V: TRBV18; size: -; J: TRBJ2-1; length: 14; CDR3: CASSRGGSYNEQFF; DNA: TGTGCCAGCTCACGTGGGGGCAGTTACAATGAGCAGTTCTTC
D: -; V: TRBV6-6; size: -; J: TRBJ2-4; length: 14; CDR3: CASSPSNLRDIQYF; DNA: TGTGCCAGCAGCCCCAGCAATCTGAGGGACATTCAGTACTTC
D: TRBD2; V: TRBV11-3; size: -; J: TRBJ2-2; length: 15; CDR3: CASSLSGRATGELFF; DNA: TGTGCCAGCAGCTTAAGCGGGAGGGCCACCGGGGAGCTGTTTTTT
D: TRBD1; V: TRBV18; size: -; J: TRBJ1-6; length: 16; CDR3: CASSPRDREPGQALHF; DNA: TGTGCCAGCTCACCACGGGACAGAGAACCCGGTCAGGCCCTCCACTTT
D: TRBD1; V: TRBV7-3; size: -; J: TRBJ1-1; length: 13; CDR3: CASRDRQGTEAFF; DNA: TGTGCCAGCAGGGATCGACAGGGCACTGAAGCTTTCTTT
D: -; V: TRBV2; size: -; J: TRBJ1-2; length: 12; CDR3: CASRAANYGYTF; DNA: TGTGCCAGCAGGGCCGCTAACTATGGCTACACCTTC
D: -; V: TRBV28; size: -; J: TRBJ2-7; length: 16; CDR3: CASSLMGYGSNYEQYF; DNA: TGTGCCAGCAGTTTAATGGGTTACGGGTCGAACTACGAGCAGTACTTC
D: -; V: TRBV7-2; size: -; J: TRBJ1-6; length: 13; CDR3: CASSLAPGSPLHF; DNA: TGTGCCAGCAGCTTAGCCCCTGGTTCACCCCTCCACTTT
D: -; V: TRBV18; size: few; J: TRBJ2-7; length: 18; CDR3: CASSPLLSVTEGTYEQYF; DNA: TGTGCCAGCTCACCACTGCTCAGTGTGACGGAGGGAACCTACGAGCAGTACTTC
D: -; V: TRBV18; size: -; J: TRBJ2-7; length: 13; CDR3: CASSPGRDDEQYF; DNA: TGTGCCAGCTCACCCGGCAGGGACGACGAGCAGTACTTC
D: TRBD1; V: TRBV18; size: -; J: TRBJ1-4; length: 16; CDR3: CASSTSRQGGNEKLFF; DNA: TGTGCCAGCTCAACCTCTCGACAGGGTGGAAATGAAAAACTGTTTTTT
D: -; V: TRBV30; size: -; J: TRBJ1-1; length: 15; CDR3: CAWSAKGGANTEAFF; DNA: TGTGCCTGGAGCGCCAAGGGGGGGGCGAACACTGAAGCTTTCTTT
D: TRBD1; V: TRBV5-1; size: -; J: TRBJ1-1; length: 15; CDR3: CASSLLGGQDTEAFF; DNA: TGCGCCAGCAGCTTGTTAGGGGGCCAGGACACTGAAGCTTTCTTT
D: -; V: TRBV7-2; size: -; J: TRBJ2-7; length: 12; CDR3: CASSPLGYEQYF; DNA: TGTGCCAGCAGCCCCCTAGGGTACGAGCAGTACTTC
D: -; V: TRBV7-8; size: -; J: TRBJ1-5; length: 15; CDR3: CASSPRREGNQPQHF; DNA: TGTGCCAGCAGCCCACGACGGGAGGGGAATCAGCCCCAGCATTTT
D: -; V: TRBV6-6; size: -; J: TRBJ1-1; length: 13; CDR3: CASSVRGYTEAFF; DNA: TGTGCCAGCTCCGTCCGGGGGTACACTGAAGCTTTCTTT
D: -; V: TRBV19; size: -; J: TRBJ2-4; length: 21; CDR3: CASSIGRGSDFAGLAKNIQYF; DNA: TGTGCCAGTAGTATCGGACGGGGCTCTGACTTCGCGGGCTTGGCCAAAAACATTCAGTACTTC
D: -; V: TRBV11-2; size: -; J: TRBJ2-1; length: 15; CDR3: CASSLDSLSGNEQFF; DNA: TGTGCCAGCAGCTTAGACTCGTTGTCAGGGAATGAGCAGTTCTTC
D: -; V: TRBV7-3; size: -; J: TRBJ1-2; length: 15; CDR3: CASSSVTVPLYGYTF; DNA: TGTGCCAGCAGTTCAGTGACAGTGCCCCTCTATGGCTACACCTTC
D: -; V: TRBV27; size: -; J: TRBJ1-4; length: 15; CDR3: CASRQYGGRVEKLFF; DNA: TGTGCCAGCAGGCAGTACGGGGGCCGGGTAGAAAAACTGTTTTTT
D: TRBD2; V: TRBV11-1; size: -; J: TRBJ2-3; length: 14; CDR3: CASSSGLAGATQYF; DNA: TGTGCCAGCAGCTCGGGACTAGCGGGGGCTACGCAGTATTTT
D: -; V: TRBV30; size: -; J: TRBJ2-5; length: 11; CDR3: CAWSVGETQYF; DNA: TGTGCCTGGAGTGTAGGGGAGACCCAGTACTTC
D: -; V: TRBV28; size: -; J: TRBJ2-7; length: 13; CDR3: CASSPIGAYEQYF; DNA: TGTGCCAGCAGCCCTATTGGGGCCTACGAGCAGTACTTC
D: -; V: TRBV6-6; size: -; J: TRBJ2-7; length: 11; CDR3: CASSYYSKQYF; DNA: TGTGCCAGCAGTTACTACTCCAAGCAGTACTTC
D: -; V: TRBV27; size: -; J: TRBJ1-5; length: 13; CDR3: CASSSEGVQPQHF; DNA: TGTGCCAGCAGTTCCGAGGGGGTTCAGCCCCAGCATTTT
D: -; V: TRBV28; size: -; J: TRBJ1-5; length: 15; CDR3: CASRRQDSSNQPQHF; DNA: TGTGCCAGCAGAAGACAGGACAGCAGCAATCAGCCCCAGCATTTT
D: TRBD2; V: TRBV5-1; size: once; J: TRBJ2-2; length: 14; CDR3: CASSPGLVTGELFF; DNA: TGCGCCAGCAGCCCTGGACTAGTAACCGGGGAGCTGTTTTTT
D: -; V: TRBV25-1; size: -; J: TRBJ1-6; length: 13; CDR3: CASSEYSESPLHF; DNA: TGTGCCAGCAGTGAATATTCGGAATCACCCCTCCACTTT
D: TRBD1; V: TRBV27; size: -; J: TRBJ1-3; length: 14; CDR3: CASSFQGAGNTIYF; DNA: TGTGCCAGCAGTTTCCAGGGGGCGGGAAACACCATATATTTT
D: TRBD1; V: TRBV6-6; size: -; J: TRBJ1-1; length: 16; CDR3: CASSYRQGISNTEAFF; DNA: TGTGCCAGCAGTTACCGACAGGGCATTTCGAACACTGAAGCTTTCTTT
D: TRBD2; V: TRBV18; size: -; J: TRBJ2-6; length: 16; CDR3: CASSSREGTGANVLTF; DNA: TGTGCCAGCTCTTCACGGGAGGGGACTGGGGCCAACGTCCTGACTTTC
D: -; V: TRBV7-2; size: -; J: TRBJ1-5; length: 14; CDR3: CASSPHQSNQPQHF; DNA: TGTGCCAGCAGCCCCCACCAAAGCAATCAGCCCCAGCATTTT
D: TRBD2; V: TRBV7-9; size: -; J: TRBJ2-7; length: 15; CDR3: CASSLDGLAGDEQYF; DNA: TGTGCCAGCAGCTTGGACGGACTAGCGGGAGACGAGCAGTACTTC
D: -; V: TRBV28; size: -; J: TRBJ1-1; length: 16; CDR3: CASSFGPTGQGTKAFF; DNA: TGTGCCAGCAGTTTCGGCCCCACGGGGCAGGGAACCAAAGCTTTCTTT
D: -; V: TRBV20-1; size: -; J: TRBJ1-1; length: 11; CDR3: CSARSGTEAFF; DNA: TGCAGTGCTAGATCGGGCACTGAAGCTTTCTTT
D: TRBD2; V: TRBV2; size: once; J: TRBJ2-3; length: 14; CDR3: CASSGLAETDTQYF; DNA: TGTGCCAGCAGTGGACTAGCGGAAACAGATACGCAGTATTTT
D: -; V: TRBV6-1; size: -; J: TRBJ1-2; length: 13; CDR3: CASSAQGNYGYTF; DNA: TGTGCCAGCAGTGCCCAGGGGAACTATGGCTACACCTTC
D: -; V: TRBV7-8; size: -; J: TRBJ1-2; length: 15; CDR3: CASSDPRDNILGYTF; DNA: TGTGCCAGCAGCGACCCCCGGGACAACATTCTAGGCTACACCTTC
D: -; V: TRBV6-4; size: -; J: TRBJ1-1; length: 13; CDR3: CASSAVGGTEAFF; DNA: TGTGCCAGCAGTGCGGTCGGCGGGACTGAAGCTTTCTTT
D: -; V: TRBV11-3; size: -; J: TRBJ2-5; length: 13; CDR3: CASSSQGRETQYF; DNA: TGTGCCAGCAGCTCGCAGGGTAGAGAGACCCAGTACTTC
D: -; V: TRBV6-1; size: few; J: TRBJ1-6; length: 13; CDR3: CASTAAYNSPLHF; DNA: TGTGCCAGCACCGCAGCCTATAATTCACCCCTCCACTTT
D: TRBD1; V: TRBV28; size: -; J: TRBJ2-7; length: 14; CDR3: CASSLGTVVYEQYF; DNA: TGTGCCAGCAGTTTGGGGACAGTAGTTTACGAGCAGTACTTC
D: -; V: TRBV7-2; size: -; J: TRBJ2-2; length: 15; CDR3: CASSFPGPNTGELFF; DNA: TGTGCCAGCAGCTTCCCAGGGCCGAACACCGGGGAGCTGTTTTTT
D: -; V: TRBV6-1; size: -; J: TRBJ2-7; length: 13; CDR3: CASSEAWAYEQYF; DNA: TGTGCCAGCAGTGAAGCTTGGGCCTACGAGCAGTACTTC
D: -; V: TRBV2; size: -; J: TRBJ2-1; length: 14; CDR3: CATKYGTNGNEQFF; DNA: TGTGCCACCAAGTACGGGACAAACGGGAATGAGCAGTTCTTC
D: -; V: TRBV5-1; size: -; J: TRBJ2-7; length: 17; CDR3: CASSLVPLVAGSYEQYF; DNA: TGCGCCAGCAGCTTGGTACCACTTGTGGCGGGTTCGTACGAGCAGTACTTC
D: -; V: TRBV5-8; size: -; J: TRBJ2-1; length: 15; CDR3: CASSSLGPTVLGRFF; DNA: TGTGCCAGCAGCTCCCTAGGGCCTACGGTTTTAGGTCGGTTCTTC
D: -; V: TRBV18; size: -; J: TRBJ1-2; length: 17; CDR3: CASSPGVQGAGGYGYTF; DNA: TGTGCCAGCTCACCGGGAGTACAGGGCGCTGGTGGGTATGGCTACACCTTC
D: -; V: TRBV11-2; size: -; J: TRBJ2-7; length: 11; CDR3: CASSRHREQYF; DNA: TGTGCCAGCAGCCGCCATCGGGAGCAGTACTTC